This T cell receptor (beta chain) originates from a study of blood T cell repertoires in COVID-19. For the study at large: Whether acute or convalescent, the COVID-19 samples came from the United States, Italy and Spain.

The V end lost 0 bases, the J end lost 4 bases, and 9 bases lay between the germline ends. The germline V gene has CDR1 GTSNPN and CDR2 SVGIG (reference sequence). The CDR3 runs to 13 residues. In the authors' workflow: Estimates of nucleated cell counts were drawn from the amplification of reference gene primers. The assay was immunoSEQ multiplex PCR, and TCRdb's table has in-frame clones only and misses some. That table furnishes V, J and clone size, whereas the DNA furnished D and trimming. Here the sample spans about 220,000 clones, 70% to 90% being singletons. This chain connects TRBV30 to TRBJ1-2; D gene ambiguous. This receptor was obtained from a man aged 45 to 65 who had recovered from COVID-19. Sequenced input: peripheral blood. CDR3 protein: CAWSVGSGYGYTF. In DNA form, the CDR3 reads TGTGCCTGGAGTGTCGGATCGGGCTATGGCTACACCTTC.